The 21 T cell receptor beta chains presented below share a single source sample, sequenced in a study of T cell responses to AZD1222 COVID-19 vaccine. The method was immunoSEQ multiplex PCR; TCRdb's version includes in-frame clones alone and lacks a portion of them. The profile shows 200,000 to 250,000 clones, around 93% of them singletons. The source material was peripheral blood, sampled on day 0 of MenACWY control vaccination. The origin of the receptors is an adult in good health.

The chain employs TRBV28 and TRBJ1-2, with TRBD1 as a possible D gene (5 bases). Trimming removed 5 bases at V and 3 bases at J, with 13 bases between. The CDR3 covers 14 residues. Germline CDR1 MDHEN, CDR2 SYDVKM. The CDR3: CASSIPGRDYGYTF. CDR3 coding DNA: TGTGCCAGCAGTATCCCAGGGAGAGACTATGGCTACACCTTC.

The CDR3 DNA reads TGTGCCAGCAGTTTATCAGGGGCGGGCTACACCTTC. Its protein is CASSLSGAGYTF. The rearrangement uses TRBV28 and TRBJ1-2, with D possibly TRBD1 on 6 matching bases. From germline, CDR1 is MDHEN and CDR2 SYDVKM. The germline V and J ends were trimmed by 1 base and 8 bases, with 8 bases remaining between them. This CDR3 comprises 12 residues.

This sequence joins TRBV2 and TRBJ2-1; 10 bases agree with TRBD2. The CDR3 sequence is 13 residues long. Germline V gene lookup returns CDR1 SNHLY and CDR2 FYNNEI. V shed 8 bases and J 10 bases; nucleotides not matched to a gene: 8. CDR3 sequence reads: CASGAGGPGEQFF. The CDR3 region has the DNA TGTGCCAGCGGAGCGGGGGGGCCCGGAGAGCAGTTCTTC.

This rearrangement joins TRBV19 to TRBJ1-3, with a weak D call TRBD1 (6 bases). CDR1 and CDR2 from the germline V gene are LNHDA and SQIVND (reference sequence). V lost 4 bases and J lost 4, with 11 bases in between. This CDR3 contains 14 residues. CDR3 in amino acids: CASSTTGPGNTIYF. DNA of the CDR3: TGTGCCAGTAGTACCACAGGGCCGGGAAACACCATATATTTT. The complete variable domain, with remaining parts taken from reference TRBV19 and TRBJ1-3, reads DGGITQSPKYLFRKEGQNVTLSCEQNLNHDAMYWYRQDPGQGLRLIYYSQIVNDFQKGDIAEGYSVSREKKESFPLTVTSAQKNPTAFYLCASSTTGPGNTIYFGEGSWLTVV.

This clone was detected only once. V usage is TRBV5-6 and J usage is TRBJ1-2; D is uncertain. The CDR3 is 15 amino acids. Deletions cut 4 bases from V and 0 bases from J, with 13 bases between. Germline CDR1 SGHDT, CDR2 YYEEEE. The CDR3: CASSIRPTSNYGYTF. CDR3 nucleotides: TGTGCCAGCAGCATACGGCCGACTTCTAACTATGGCTACACCTTC.

Points on this clone: Within the sample, other DNA sequences also encode this same CDR3. This chain links TRBV5-1 with TRBJ1-6; the match to TRBD1 covers 8 bases. The junction had 1 base not matched to a gene; V was cut back by 0 bases and J by 5 bases. The CDR3 is made up of 15 amino acids. Germline CDR1 reads SGHRS; CDR2 reads YFSETQ. The CDR3 bases are TGCGCCAGCAGCTTGGGACAGGGGAATAATTCACCCCTCCACTTT. This translates into CASSLGQGNNSPLHF.

The J gene is TRBJ1-2, the V gene TRBV5-4; D is undetermined. The ends were cut back, 4 bases at V and 8 bases at J, with 21 bases in the middle. Germline values: CDR1 SGHNT, CDR2 YYREEE (reference sequence). The CDR3 has 15 amino acids. The DNA for the CDR3 is TGTGCCAGCAGCATTCCACTCTCCGGGTCCGAAGGCTACACCTTC. It encodes CASSIPLSGSEGYTF.

This clone was recorded a few times. The chain joins TRBV5-4 to TRBJ2-1; TRBD2 matches at 12 bases. The CDR3 has 15 residues. With 4 bases clipped from V and 6 bases from J, the junction kept 5 bases outside the gene matches. The germline V gene encodes CDR1 SGHNT and CDR2 YYREEE (reference sequence). CDR3 sequence: CASSASGGAFNEQFF. The CDR3 DNA is TGTGCCAGCAGCGCTAGCGGGGGGGCCTTCAATGAGCAGTTCTTC.

The V gene is TRBV12-3 or TRBV12-4, the J gene TRBJ1-4; D possibly corresponds to TRBD1 (5 bases). V gave up 1 base and J gave up 12 bases, with 9 bases separating them. This CDR3 is built from 12 residues. The CDR3 protein is CASSLGPGQLFF. The CDR3 DNA reads as TGTGCCAGCAGTTTAGGGCCGGGACAACTGTTTTTT.

The chain has TRBV6-5 and TRBJ1-6, with unresolved D. The CDR3 has 13 residues. Trimming took off 6 bases at V and 7 bases at J, with 10 bases between the two ends. CDR1 is MNHEY and CDR2 is SVGAGI in the germline V gene. The CDR3 nucleotides read TGTGCCAGCAGGCCCATTAAGAATTCACCCCTCCACTTT. Amino acids: CASRPIKNSPLHF.

This chain uses TRBV10-3 with TRBJ2-1, with 10 bases lining up with TRBD2. J gave up 7 bases and V 6 bases, and 6 bases lay outside the gene matches. CDR3 length: 14 amino acids. CDR1 and CDR2 (germline): ENHRY, SYGVKD. CDR3 coding DNA: TGTGCCATCAGGGGGACTAGCGAGGGAAATGAGCAGTTCTTC. Translated: CAIRGTSEGNEQFF.

J is TRBJ1-6 and V is TRBV7-8; a weak D match, TRBD1 (6 bases). This CDR3 spans 15 amino acids. The V gene's germline CDR1 is SGHVS and CDR2 FQNEAQ. V was clipped by 8 bases and J by 3 bases, with 14 bases between them. In DNA form, the CDR3 reads TGTGCCAGCCGCTACGAGACAGGCTATAATTCACCCCTCCACTTT. As protein: CASRYETGYNSPLHF.

The sample holds one count of this clone. The V gene is TRBV19, the J gene TRBJ2-2; TRBD2 matches 12 bases. The CDR3 contains 16 residues. After removal of 8 bases from V and 2 bases from J, the junction contained 6 bases not matched to a gene. Germline-derived CDR1 and CDR2 are LNHDA and SQIVND (reference sequence). For the CDR3, the DNA is TGTGCCAGTTCCACTAGCGGGGGGCTAAACACCGGGGAGCTGTTTTTT. Translated: CASSTSGGLNTGELFF.

The chain joins TRBV7-2 to TRBJ2-7, with TRBD1 matching over 8 bases. The CDR3 spans 15 residues. The ends lost 5 bases at V and 3 bases at J; junction bases unmatched: 9. Germline V lookup: CDR1 SGHTA, CDR2 FQGNSA. The CDR3 DNA sequence: TGTGCCAGCAGCCAAACAGGGGGAGCCCTCTACGAGCAGTACTTC. This sequence encodes CASSQTGGALYEQYF.

J is TRBJ1-1 and V is TRBV28; 8 nucleotides agree with TRBD1. CDR1 and CDR2 from the germline V gene are MDHEN and SYDVKM. This CDR3 comprises 16 residues. V dropped 5 bases and J dropped 1; count of bases not matched to a gene: 9. This CDR3 is CASSGQGFTENTEAFF. CDR3 bases: TGTGCCAGCAGTGGACAGGGCTTTACAGAGAACACTGAAGCTTTCTTT.

This clone appeared a single time. J is TRBJ1-5 and V is TRBV6-5; maybe TRBD1 (5 bases). CDR3 length equals 14 residues. V lost 5 bases to trimming and J lost 6 bases, with 14 bases between them. Germline V gene data show CDR1 as MNHEY and CDR2 as SVGAGI. CDR3 in amino acids: CASSQSRVRQPQHF. The DNA of the CDR3 is TGTGCCAGCAGTCAATCCAGGGTGCGTCAGCCCCAGCATTTT.

The chain couples TRBV7-9 to TRBJ1-2, with TRBD1 matching 8 bases. The CDR3 runs 13 residues. Trimming removed 1 base from V and 9 bases from J; junction bases left unmatched: 4. Germline V lookup: CDR1 SEHNR, CDR2 FQNEAQ (reference sequence). The CDR3 is CASSLDRTGSYTF. Written as DNA, the CDR3 is TGTGCCAGCAGCTTAGACAGGACAGGGAGCTACACCTTC.

V usage is TRBV4-1 and J usage is TRBJ1-1; possible D gene TRBD1, 5 bases. Germline CDR1 and CDR2: MGHRA and YSYEKL. Trimming took 0 bases from V and 8 from J, leaving 10 bases between them. This CDR3 has 13 residues. The chain's CDR3 is CASSQDPHREAFF. The CDR3 coding sequence is TGCGCCAGCAGCCAAGATCCCCACAGGGAAGCTTTCTTT.

The V gene is TRBV9, the J gene TRBJ2-2; 13 bases map to TRBD2. With 4 bases clipped from V and 5 bases from J, the junction kept 14 bases outside the gene matches. The CDR3 is 19 amino acids. Germline V gives CDR1 SGDLS, CDR2 YYNGEE. The CDR3 nucleotides read TGTGCCAGCAGCAGTCAGGGACTAGCGGGGATTAGACGGACCGGGGAGCTGTTTTTT. Protein: CASSSQGLAGIRRTGELFF.

This sequence joins TRBV5-1 and TRBJ2-2, with D hard to call. This CDR3 has 13 residues. V shed 5 bases and J shed 3 bases, with 8 bases lying between them. Per germline, CDR1 SGHRS and CDR2 YFSETQ. In DNA, the CDR3 is TGCGCCAGCAGTATGCTGCACACCGGGGAGCTGTTTTTT. Protein sequence: CASSMLHTGELFF.

The V and J genes are TRBV5-6 and TRBJ1-6; no reliable D call. Germline assignment: CDR1 SGHDT and CDR2 YYEEEE. This CDR3 region has 12 residues. V lost 0 bases and J lost 9, with 4 bases in between. This chain's CDR3 is CASSLEVSPLHF. The CDR3 bases are TGTGCCAGCAGCTTGGAAGTTTCACCCCTCCACTTT. The entire variable domain, with the rest obtained from reference TRBV5-6 and TRBJ1-6, is as follows: DAGVTQSPTHLIKTRGQQVTLRCSPKSGHDTVSWYQQALGQGPQFIFQYYEEEERQRGNFPDRFSGHQFPNYSSELNVNALLLGDSALYLCASSLEVSPLHFGNGTRLTVT.